Presented here are 9 T cell receptor beta chains from one specimen sequenced in a study of T cell repertoires in cytomegalovirus infection. Antigens of these TCRs are unknown. Each CDR3 protein gets one entry after TCRdb re-called the reads with MiXCR. The table records some 350,000 distinct CDR3 sequences, 29% of them present only once. Sequenced material: cultured PBMCs, taken from culture after CMV antigen stimulation. The receptors here all came from a human donor in good health (CMV status not recorded). Some clones in this sample may be carry-over from other donors' samples.

This clonotype turned up a few times. The chain joins TRBV20-1 to TRBJ2-2, with D possibly matching TRBD2 (6 bases). V lost 2 bases to trimming and J lost 4 bases, with 11 bases between them. Germline lookup yields CDR1 DFQATT and CDR2 SNEGSKA (reference sequence). The CDR3 sequence is 14 residues long. The CDR3 DNA follows: TGCAGTGCTAGATTCGGGGGAAGCACCGGGGAGCTGTTTTTT. It yields the protein CSARFGGSTGELFF.

The CDR3 reads CASSNPPGTDLNTEAFF. The CDR3 nucleotides read TGTGCCAGTAGTAACCCCCCCGGGACAGACTTGAACACTGAAGCTTTCTTT. The chain has TRBV19 and TRBJ1-1, with 7 bases lining up with TRBD1. Germline V CDR1 and CDR2: LNHDA, SQIVND (reference sequence). V trimming: 4 bases; J trimming: 0 bases; junction bases outside the gene matches: 11. The CDR3 extends over 17 amino acids.

This clonotype was observed many times. The chain carries TRBV7-8 and TRBJ2-5; TRBD1 matches 7 bases. This CDR3 is built from 13 residues. Germline lookup yields CDR1 SGHVS and CDR2 FQNEAQ. Trimming took 5 bases from V and 2 from J; bases not matched to a gene: 2. In DNA form, the CDR3 reads TGTGCCAGCAGCCCGGGACAGCAAGAGACCCAGTACTTC. Translated: CASSPGQQETQYF.

This clonotype was recorded a few times. The gene calls are TRBV7-9 and TRBJ1-4, with 7 bases aligning to TRBD1. V was clipped by 6 bases and J by 4 bases; unmatched bases: 8. The CDR3 runs 15 residues. Germline V lookup: CDR1 SEHNR, CDR2 FQNEAQ (reference sequence). This CDR3 reads CASRARDSHNEKLFF. The CDR3 region has the DNA TGTGCCAGCAGGGCCCGGGACAGCCATAATGAAAAACTGTTTTTT.

This chain links TRBV4-1 with TRBJ1-2; D not certain. The germline V gene has CDR1 MGHRA and CDR2 YSYEKL. V dropped 3 bases and J dropped 1 base, with 15 bases sitting between them. The CDR3 runs to 16 residues. This chain's CDR3 is CASSHPARRVNYGYTF. The CDR3 nucleotides are TGCGCCAGCAGCCATCCAGCTAGACGGGTTAACTATGGCTACACCTTC.

This clonotype was recorded many times. The V call is TRBV10-2, the J call TRBJ1-5; a weak D match, TRBD1 (6 bases). The V end lost 6 bases, the J end lost 6 bases, and 12 bases lay between the germline ends. The germline V gene encodes CDR1 WSHSY and CDR2 SAAADI. The CDR3 is 13 residues long. CDR3 nucleotides: TGCGCCAGCAGGGCCCCGGGGGCTCAGCCCCAGCATTTT. This encodes CASRAPGAQPQHF.

V is TRBV27 and J is TRBJ2-3, with D unresolved. Germline CDR1 MNHEY, CDR2 SMNVEV (reference sequence). V was trimmed by 4 bases and J by 2 bases, leaving 10 bases between them. The CDR3 spans 14 residues. CDR3 nucleotides: TGTGCCAGCAGTTGGGCGGCATACACAGATACGCAGTATTTT. Its translation is CASSWAAYTDTQYF.

The rearrangement uses TRBV12-3 or TRBV12-4 and TRBJ2-7; tentatively, D is TRBD1 (6 bases). Trimming shortened V by 6 bases and J by 2 bases, and 14 bases separated the two germline ends. The CDR3 totals 14 residues. CDR3 sequence: CASSSTGRTYEQYF. The CDR3 bases are TGTGCCAGCAGCTCCACAGGGCGGACCTACGAGCAGTACTTC.

The CDR3 reads CASSSGRISSGNTIYF. The CDR3 DNA follows: TGTGCCAGCAGTTCTGGACGGATCAGCTCTGGAAACACCATATATTTT. This chain uses TRBV27 with TRBJ1-3, with D unresolved. V was trimmed by 4 bases and J by 0 bases, leaving 13 bases between them. Germline loops: CDR1 MNHEY, CDR2 SMNVEV (reference sequence). CDR3 size: 16 residues.